This T cell receptor (beta chain) appears in the sequencing data of a study of beta chain features in type 1 diabetes. The study's findings and limits: Researchers cautioned that cDNA sequencing could over-represent cells with high TCR expression. Type 1 diabetes patients had TCRB CDR3s that were shorter (moderately but significantly so) in all four CD4+ subsets. Type 1 diabetes patients showed fewer insertions and more deletions at VDJ junctions.

As every portion of the isolated RNA was reverse transcribed, the sequencing read expressed TCRB transcripts. TCRdb's copy holds only in-frame clones and misses some; the assay was immunoSEQ multiplex PCR. The sample lists about 650,000 clones; roughly 12% were seen once. This CDR3 comprises 16 residues. CDR1 and CDR2 from the germline V gene are LNHDA and SQIVND (reference sequence). Deletions cut 3 bases from V and 7 bases from J, with 19 bases between. This clone appeared a few times. Its target is unknown. Only one heparinised blood draw was taken per donor, and its volume averaged approximately 100 mL. CD45RO/CCR7/CD25/CD127/CD95/CD27 staining was used to isolate CD4+ naive, central memory, regulatory and stem cell-like memory cells by sorting.

Material: naive CD4+ T cells from blood. The origin of this receptor is a man in his thirties or forties with type 1 diabetes. The chain carries TRBV19 and TRBJ2-1, with D possibly matching TRBD2 (5 bases). CDR3 region: CASSISSGRGWNEQFF. The CDR3 nucleotides are TGTGCCAGTAGTATCAGCTCGGGAAGAGGGTGGAATGAGCAGTTCTTC.